This T cell receptor (beta chain) was recorded in a study of T cell repertoires and HLA-DP antigens. Study-wide background: Versus self, one alloantigen differed at one groove amino acid, the other at roughly ten. Overall study results and limits: Against one allele, clones undetected before culture averaged approximately 36%; against the other, roughly 51%. Naive and memory CD4+ cells were analysed together, not apart.

The PCR primers covered 54 TRBV and 13 TRBJ segments. The assay was immunoSEQ multiplex PCR, and TCRdb's table has in-frame clones only and misses some. The table shows 65,000 to 95,000 clones, with about four fifths occurring only once. Remarks on this clone: The antigen is not known.

The CDR3 has 13 residues. The V gene lost 2 bases and the J gene lost 6 bases, with 10 bases spanning the gap. Germline CDR1 reads SNHLY; CDR2 reads FYNNEI. This TCR came from a man between 60 and 75 years old in good health and CMV-seronegative. Material: CD4+ T cells from PBMCs. This sequence joins TRBV2 and TRBJ1-2; D is undetermined. The DNA for the CDR3 is TGTGCCAGCAGTGAACGGCGGGTGGATGGCTACACCTTC. Translation gives CASSERRVDGYTF.